This T cell receptor beta chain came from a study of T cell responses to AZD1222 COVID-19 vaccine. Study at large: Second-dose intervals near 4 or 12 weeks were combined. Study-wide results and caveats: Clonal diversity was possibly underestimated, and the donors were mostly white British, with more females. Regions 160-218 and 743-854 dominated among vaccine-associated CD4 TCRs spanning spike. Every sample of the repertoires postdated the peak T cell response.

Of note for this clone: What it binds is not known.

CDR1 is SGHRS and CDR2 is YFSETQ in the germline V gene. CDR3 length equals 16 residues. Trimming shortened V by 0 bases and J by 5 bases, and 17 bases separated the two germline ends. The repertoire was sequenced with immunoSEQ multiplex PCR; TCRdb's copy has only in-frame clones and lacks some. This sample has around 250,000 clones, with 85% to 95% found just once. This specimen consisted of peripheral blood, obtained on day 0 of AZD1222 vaccination. The chain uses TRBV5-1 and TRBJ2-5; D call uncertain. The TCR sequence derives from an adult in good health. In nucleotides, the CDR3 is TGCGCCAGCAGCTTGGCGGCTGAACAGCCCTGGGAGACCCAGTACTTC. Amino acids: CASSLAAEQPWETQYF.